This T cell receptor (beta chain) comes out of a study of cytomegalovirus exposure and HLA in healthy donors. Study background: Among several hundred genotyped donors, around 80% fell in the Caucasian-associated ancestry cluster.

With 60 Vbeta and 13 Jbeta primers, the PCR was carried out. Sequencing used immunoSEQ multiplex PCR; TCRdb keeps in-frame clones, though not all of them. The data contain roughly 190,000 clones, roughly 80% of them singletons. The CDR3 totals 19 residues. V was pared by 0 bases and J by 2 bases, with 12 bases of the junction left unmatched. This clone was picked up one time. The TCR sequence derives from a woman younger than 35 in good health and CMV-seronegative. The gene calls are TRBV23-1 and TRBJ2-2; 7 nucleotides match TRBD1. TRBV23-1 is an open reading frame, and its role is uncertain. Sequenced input: PBMCs. The CDR3 loop is CASSQSLCPGQRNTGELFF. The CDR3 coding sequence is TGCGCCAGCAGTCAATCGCTGTGCCCGGGACAGAGAAACACCGGGGAGCTGTTTTTT.